This T cell receptor beta chain was recorded in a study of blood T cell repertoires in COVID-19. Study as a whole: Samples of COVID-19 (acute and convalescent) were obtained from the United States, Italy and Spain. T cells, B-cell-depleted T cells, or PBMCs provided the cDNA or gDNA that served as material.

The Seattle patients, enrolled during active infection, were followed longitudinally. CDR3 size: 13 residues. Germline-derived CDR1 and CDR2 are MRHNA and SNTAGT. V was clipped by 6 bases and J by 3 bases, with 11 bases between them. Per the original methods: Researchers report that nucleated cell counts were estimated from reference gene primer amplification. Sequencing was performed with immunoSEQ multiplex PCR; in TCRdb, only in-frame clones are kept and a portion is missing. From that table come the V and J calls and clone size; the DNA was used to work out D and trimming. The sample comprises more than 300,000 clones, around nine tenths of which are singletons, and 1.5% to 2% rests with the top ten.

The sequenced material came from peripheral blood. The source is a woman in her twenties or thirties with COVID-19, enrolled during active disease. The chain couples TRBV6-4 to TRBJ1-1; unclear D gene. The CDR3 DNA reads as TGTGCCAGCAGGAAGGAGTTGTACACTGAAGCTTTCTTT. It specifies CASRKELYTEAFF.